This T cell receptor (beta chain) was captured in a study of T cell responses to AZD1222 COVID-19 vaccine. The table came from immunoSEQ multiplex PCR; TCRdb's copy has only in-frame clones and leaves some out. The sample gives 130,000 or so clones, around 83% of which show up once; roughly 12% is in the top ten. Concerning this clone itself: Its specificity is not known.

General observations from the study: Only after the peak T cell response were repertoires sampled. Females made up more of the donors, who were largely white British, and clonal diversity may have come out too low.

The source material was peripheral blood, sampled on day 0 of AZD1222 vaccination. This receptor was obtained from an adult in good health.

CDR3 in amino acids: CASSPRRQGASGANVLTF. The CDR3 coding sequence is TGTGCCAGCTCACCACGGCGACAGGGGGCATCAGGGGCCAACGTCCTGACTTTC. This chain connects TRBV18 to TRBJ2-6; TRBD1 agrees at 10 bases. Trimming took 1 base from V and 4 from J; bases not matched to a gene: 7. Germline V gives CDR1 KGHSH, CDR2 LQKENI. This CDR3 region has 18 residues.